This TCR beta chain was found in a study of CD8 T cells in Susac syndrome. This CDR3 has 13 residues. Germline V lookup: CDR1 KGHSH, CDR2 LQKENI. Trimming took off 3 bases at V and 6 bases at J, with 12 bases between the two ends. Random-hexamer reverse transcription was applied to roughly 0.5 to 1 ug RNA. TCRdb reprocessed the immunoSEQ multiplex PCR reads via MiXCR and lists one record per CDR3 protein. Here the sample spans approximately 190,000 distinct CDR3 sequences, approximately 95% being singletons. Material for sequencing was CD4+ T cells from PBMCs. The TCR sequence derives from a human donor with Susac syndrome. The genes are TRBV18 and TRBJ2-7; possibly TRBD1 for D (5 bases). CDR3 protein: CASSPDPDSEQYF. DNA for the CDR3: TGTGCCAGCTCACCCGATCCAGACAGCGAGCAGTACTTC.